This TCR beta chain emerged from a study of cytomegalovirus exposure and HLA in healthy donors. Study summary: As an earlier analysis found, 180 million or so T cells yielded around 110 million unique TCR beta sequences. Broader study findings: The study listed 164 cytomegalovirus-associated TCR beta chains. Analysis performed later found more than 15,000 TCR beta sequences associated with HLA alleles at 0.05 false discovery rate.

Those who donated were healthy bone marrow donors. Germline loops: CDR1 MNHNY, CDR2 SVGAGI (reference sequence). V was trimmed by 2 bases and J by 3 bases, leaving 2 bases between them. The CDR3 runs 11 residues. Only one count was recorded for this clone. Its antigen is undetermined. The study ran its PCR with 60 Vbeta and 13 Jbeta primers. Produced via immunoSEQ multiplex PCR; TCRdb's table is partial and in-frame only. The sample lists under 200,000 clones, roughly 74% occurring once. The V call is TRBV6-6, the J call TRBJ2-7; D not certain. Sequencing was performed on PBMCs. The clonotype was recovered from a woman aged 30 to 39 in good health and CMV-seronegative. The DNA of the CDR3 is TGTGCCAGCAGTTACCACTACGAGCAGTACTTC. It codes for CASSYHYEQYF.